The source of this T cell receptor (beta chain) is a study of T cells in localized non-small cell lung cancer. Study conclusions and caveats: Of the top 100 tumor clones, median about 53 were in adjacent lung, some 29 among its top 100. Uninvolved neighboring lung showed the greatest T cell clonality, exceeding tumor. Because researchers sequenced only one region of the tumor, heterogeneity is still possible.

Sequenced by immunoSEQ multiplex PCR; TCRdb stores in-frame clones only, minus some. Among about 59,000 clones, 80% to 90% were seen once, and the ten largest hold around 20%. The germline CDR1 and CDR2 sequences are MNHNY and SVGAGI (reference sequence). This CDR3 has 12 residues. V was clipped by 2 bases and J by 7 bases, with 6 bases between them. With respect to this clone: Its antigen is undetermined.

The TCR sequence derives from a man aged 40 to 70 with stage I squamous cell lung carcinoma. The chain is built from TRBV6-6 and TRBJ2-1, with D possibly being TRBD2 (6 bases). This specimen consisted of peripheral blood, obtained before any cancer treatment. CDR3 region: CASSYGGNEQFF. The CDR3 DNA sequence: TGTGCCAGCAGTTACGGAGGGAATGAGCAGTTCTTC.